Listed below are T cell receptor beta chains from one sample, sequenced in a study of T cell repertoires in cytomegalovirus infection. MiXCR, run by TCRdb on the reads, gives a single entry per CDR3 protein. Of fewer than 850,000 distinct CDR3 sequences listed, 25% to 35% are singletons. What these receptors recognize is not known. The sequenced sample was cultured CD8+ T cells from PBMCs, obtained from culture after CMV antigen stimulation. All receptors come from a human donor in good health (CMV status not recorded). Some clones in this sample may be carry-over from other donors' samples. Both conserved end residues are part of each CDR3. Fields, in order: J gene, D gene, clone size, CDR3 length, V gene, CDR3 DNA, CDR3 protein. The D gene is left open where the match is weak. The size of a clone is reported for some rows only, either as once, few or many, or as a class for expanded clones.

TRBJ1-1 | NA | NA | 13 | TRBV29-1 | TGCAGCGCACGGGCCGGAAGGAACACTGAAGCTTTCTTT | CSARAGRNTEAFF
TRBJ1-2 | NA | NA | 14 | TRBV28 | TGTGCCAGCAGTTTATTGGGGTCGGGGGACGGCTACACCTTC | CASSLLGSGDGYTF
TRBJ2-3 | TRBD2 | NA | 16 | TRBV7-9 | TGTGCCAGCAGCTTGGAGGGACTAGCGGTCACAGATACGCAGTATTTT | CASSLEGLAVTDTQYF
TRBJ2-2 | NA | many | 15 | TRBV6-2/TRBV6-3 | TGTGCCAGCAGTTACGGCGGCTGGGAGACCGGGGAGCTGTTTTTT | CASSYGGWETGELFF
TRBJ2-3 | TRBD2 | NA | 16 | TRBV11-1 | TGTGCCAGCAGCTTAAGACTAGCGGGGGTCGCAGATACGCAGTATTTT | CASSLRLAGVADTQYF
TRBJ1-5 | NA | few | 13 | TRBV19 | TGTGCCAGTACTTATGACAGCAATCAGCCCCAGCATTTT | CASTYDSNQPQHF
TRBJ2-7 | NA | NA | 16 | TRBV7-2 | TGTGCCAGCAGTTCAATGGACCACCCAGGATCCTACGAGCAGTACTTC | CASSSMDHPGSYEQYF
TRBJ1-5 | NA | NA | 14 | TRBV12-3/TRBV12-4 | TGTGCCAGCAGTCCCGCGGGGCCCAATCAGCCCCAGCATTTT | CASSPAGPNQPQHF
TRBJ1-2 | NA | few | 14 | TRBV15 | TGTGCCACCAGCACCAGGGTAGGGGAGAGTGGCTACACCTTC | CATSTRVGESGYTF
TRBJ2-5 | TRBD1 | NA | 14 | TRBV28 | TGTGCCAGCAGTTTCCCGGACAGGGGTGAGACCCAGTACTTC | CASSFPDRGETQYF